This TCR beta chain was obtained from a study of blood T cell repertoires in COVID-19. Study at large: Nucleic acid was either cDNA or gDNA, and it came from T cells, B-cell-depleted T cells, or PBMCs.

The CDR3 extends over 15 amino acids. Germline CDR1 KGHDR, CDR2 SFDVKD. The germline V and J ends were trimmed by 4 bases and 1 base, with 9 bases remaining between them. Clones were read by immunoSEQ multiplex PCR, and TCRdb kept only the in-frame ones, dropping some. The sample lists around 280,000 clones; around nine tenths were seen once. This chain connects TRBV24-1 to TRBJ2-2, with D possibly matching TRBD1 (6 bases). The material sequenced was peripheral blood. The source of this sequence is a woman aged 25 to 39 with COVID-19, enrolled during active disease. The CDR3 sequence: CATSDPRGNTGELFF. The CDR3 region has the DNA TGTGCCACCAGTGACCCCAGGGGGAACACCGGGGAGCTGTTTTTT.